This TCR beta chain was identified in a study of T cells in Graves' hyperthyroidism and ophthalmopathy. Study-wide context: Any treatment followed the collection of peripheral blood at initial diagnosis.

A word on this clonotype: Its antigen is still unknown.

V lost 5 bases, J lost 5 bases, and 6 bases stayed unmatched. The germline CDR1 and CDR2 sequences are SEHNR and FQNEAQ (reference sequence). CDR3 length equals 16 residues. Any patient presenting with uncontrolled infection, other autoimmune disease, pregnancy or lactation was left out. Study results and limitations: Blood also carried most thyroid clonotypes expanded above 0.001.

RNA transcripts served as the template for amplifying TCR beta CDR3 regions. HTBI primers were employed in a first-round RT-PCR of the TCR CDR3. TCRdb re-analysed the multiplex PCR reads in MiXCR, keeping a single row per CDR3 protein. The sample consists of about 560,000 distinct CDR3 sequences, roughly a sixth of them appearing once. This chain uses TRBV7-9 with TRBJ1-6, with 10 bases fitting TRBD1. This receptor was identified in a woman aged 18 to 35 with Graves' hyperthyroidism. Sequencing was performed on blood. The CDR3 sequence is CASSIGGTGDNSPLHF. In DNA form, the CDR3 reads TGTGCCAGCAGCATAGGGGGGACAGGGGATAATTCACCCCTCCACTTT.